These T cell receptor beta chains were read from a single sample in a study of cytomegalovirus exposure and HLA in healthy donors. Clones were sequenced by immunoSEQ multiplex PCR, and TCRdb holds only the in-frame ones, with some missing. The data show over 95,000 clones, just under 75% seen once. Source material: PBMCs. These receptors came from a human donor in good health. Both conserved end residues are part of each CDR3. Fields, in order: V gene, J gene, D gene, clone size, CDR3 protein, CDR3 DNA. The D gene is left open where the match is weak. The size field is filled for only some rows; it gives once, few, many or a size class.

TRBV7-2	TRBJ2-7	.	.	CASSLALDRTYEQYF	TGTGCCAGCAGCTTAGCGCTAGACAGAACCTACGAGCAGTACTTC
TRBV7-8	TRBJ2-1	TRBD2	few	CASSLLGASGRFGNEQFF	TGTGCCAGCAGCTTACTAGGCGCCAGCGGGAGATTTGGCAATGAGCAGTTCTTC
TRBV7-2	TRBJ2-3	.	.	CASTQSRGGLSTDTQYF	TGTGCCAGCACCCAATCCCGCGGGGGCCTTAGCACAGATACGCAGTATTTT
TRBV14	TRBJ2-1	.	.	CASSQGLQGKNNEQFF	TGTGCCAGCAGCCAGGGCCTACAGGGAAAAAACAATGAGCAGTTCTTC
TRBV10-1	TRBJ2-7	TRBD2	.	CASSKLAGGPHEQYF	TGCGCCAGCAGTAAACTAGCGGGAGGGCCTCACGAGCAGTACTTC
TRBV27	TRBJ2-3	TRBD2	few	CATVAGFPPDTQYF	TGTGCCACGGTAGCGGGGTTTCCCCCAGATACGCAGTATTTT
TRBV27	TRBJ2-5	TRBD2	.	CASSGGTSGRARQETQYF	TGTGCCAGCAGTGGGGGGACTAGCGGGAGGGCCAGGCAAGAGACCCAGTACTTC
TRBV29-1	TRBJ2-2	TRBD2	few	CSVQRGGTGNTGELFF	TGCAGCGTCCAGCGGGGGGGGACGGGGAACACCGGGGAGCTGTTTTTT
TRBV28	TRBJ1-5	.	.	CASSPGSQAQPQHF	TGTGCCAGCAGCCCAGGGTCTCAGGCTCAGCCCCAGCATTTT
TRBV18	TRBJ2-5	.	.	CASSPGAGWEETQYF	TGTGCCAGCTCACCAGGAGCAGGGTGGGAAGAGACCCAGTACTTC
TRBV29-1	TRBJ2-2	TRBD1	.	CSAQGQGAAGELFF	TGCAGCGCCCAGGGACAGGGGGCCGCCGGGGAGCTGTTTTTT
TRBV4-2	TRBJ2-3	.	.	CASSQEGQPRTDTQYF	TGTGCCAGCAGCCAAGAAGGACAGCCGCGCACAGATACGCAGTATTTT
TRBV6-5	TRBJ1-5	TRBD1	.	CASSSTGGGSNQPQHF	TGTGCCAGCAGTTCTACAGGGGGGGGGAGCAATCAGCCCCAGCATTTT
TRBV5-6	TRBJ2-5	.	.	CASSLGLAETQYF	TGTGCCAGCAGCTTAGGGCTAGCGGAGACCCAGTACTTC
TRBV29-1	TRBJ2-1	.	.	CSVDGGSYNEQFF	TGCAGCGTTGATGGCGGCTCCTACAATGAGCAGTTCTTC
TRBV7-2	TRBJ1-5	TRBD1	.	CASSLGQGKQSNQPQHF	TGTGCCAGCAGCTTAGGACAGGGGAAGCAGAGCAATCAGCCCCAGCATTTT
TRBV30	TRBJ2-1	.	.	CAWRKTPGQIYNEQFF	TGTGCCTGGAGGAAGACGCCGGGACAAATCTACAATGAGCAGTTCTTC
TRBV7-2	TRBJ1-1	.	.	CASRLSSPEAFF	TGTGCCAGCAGATTAAGCTCCCCTGAAGCTTTCTTT
TRBV28	TRBJ2-1	TRBD1	.	CASSLTGRVNEQFF	TGTGCCAGCAGTTTGACAGGGCGCGTAAATGAGCAGTTCTTC
TRBV30	TRBJ1-5	.	once	CAWRARSSNQPQHF	TGTGCCTGGAGGGCTCGGAGTAGCAATCAGCCCCAGCATTTT
TRBV5-1	TRBJ2-3	TRBD1	.	CASHRDRGLHTDTQYF	TGCGCCAGTCACCGGGACAGGGGCCTTCACACAGATACGCAGTATTTT
TRBV30	TRBJ1-5	TRBD1	.	CAWSLDRWNQPQHF	TGTGCCTGGAGTTTGGACAGGTGGAATCAGCCCCAGCATTTT
TRBV5-6	TRBJ2-2	TRBD1	.	CASSLPFGTGKNTGELFF	TGTGCCAGCAGCTTGCCGTTTGGGACAGGGAAGAACACCGGGGAGCTGTTTTTT
TRBV4-1	TRBJ1-2	.	.	CASSRRTENYGYTF	TGCGCCAGCAGCCGGAGGACCGAAAACTATGGCTACACCTTC
TRBV7-2	TRBJ1-4	TRBD1	.	CASSLGRGGGGFEKLFF	TGTGCCAGCAGCTTGGGCCGGGGGGGAGGGGGCTTTGAAAAACTGTTTTTT
TRBV27	TRBJ2-2	.	.	CASRPDTRGTFNTGELFF	TGTGCCAGCAGGCCCGACACGAGGGGGACCTTTAACACCGGGGAGCTGTTTTTT
TRBV5-1	TRBJ2-3	.	few	CASRDPGGDTQYF	TGCGCCAGCAGGGACCCCGGGGGAGATACGCAGTATTTT
TRBV6-5	TRBJ1-1	.	.	CASSQDSGTQAFF	TGTGCCAGCAGCCAAGACAGCGGGACACAAGCTTTCTTT
TRBV27	TRBJ2-3	TRBD2	.	CASSSLAGYTDTQYF	TGTGCCAGCAGTTCACTAGCGGGGTACACAGATACGCAGTATTTT
TRBV6-1	TRBJ2-1	TRBD2	.	CASSEVIGGSPGAYNEQFF	TGTGCCAGCAGTGAAGTGATTGGCGGGAGCCCCGGGGCTTACAATGAGCAGTTCTTC
TRBV5-5	TRBJ2-3	TRBD2	few	CASSLGLAGPDTQYF	TGTGCCAGCAGCTTGGGGCTAGCGGGACCAGATACGCAGTATTTT
TRBV5-1	TRBJ1-2	.	.	CASSLDRPTPPYGYTF	TGCGCCAGCAGCTTGGACAGACCAACCCCCCCCTATGGCTACACCTTC
TRBV28	TRBJ2-3	.	.	CASSLTAGYTDTQYF	TGTGCCAGCAGTTTAACGGCAGGGTACACAGATACGCAGTATTTT
TRBV6-5	TRBJ1-1	.	.	CASSYSEGFSEAFF	TGTGCCAGCAGTTACTCGGAGGGTTTCTCTGAAGCTTTCTTT
TRBV11-2	TRBJ1-2	.	.	CASSFRGWYTF	TGTGCCAGCAGCTTCAGGGGCTGGTACACCTTC
TRBV7-2	TRBJ1-1	TRBD1	once	CASSLGPGTGPTEAFF	TGTGCCAGCAGCTTAGGCCCCGGGACAGGACCCACTGAAGCTTTCTTT
TRBV7-3	TRBJ1-1	.	.	CASSLTALNTEAFF	TGTGCCAGCAGTTTAACAGCCCTGAACACTGAAGCTTTCTTT
TRBV13	TRBJ2-2	TRBD2	.	CASSLTGYRLAGGNTGELFF	TGTGCCAGCAGCCTAACCGGCTACAGACTAGCGGGAGGTAATACCGGGGAGCTGTTTTTT
TRBV27	TRBJ1-2	.	.	CASRGGGEIYGYTF	TGTGCCAGCAGGGGGGGTGGCGAAATCTATGGCTACACCTTC
TRBV7-9	TRBJ1-1	.	.	CASSLVVTARVNTEAFF	TGTGCCAGCAGCTTAGTCGTTACTGCACGGGTGAACACTGAAGCTTTCTTT
TRBV6-6	TRBJ1-2	.	few	CASSRVQGIGYTF	TGTGCCAGCAGCAGAGTACAGGGAATTGGCTACACCTTC
TRBV29-1	TRBJ2-2	.	.	CSVVKSTGELFF	TGCAGCGTTGTGAAGAGTACCGGGGAGCTGTTTTTT
TRBV5-8	TRBJ2-7	TRBD2	.	CASSHRTSGNPYEQYF	TGTGCCAGCAGTCACCGGACTAGCGGGAACCCCTACGAGCAGTACTTC
TRBV7-8	TRBJ1-5	.	once	CASSSQVGNQPQHF	TGTGCCAGCAGCTCTCAGGTGGGCAATCAGCCCCAGCATTTT
TRBV7-9	TRBJ1-5	.	.	CASSQGRDQPQHF	TGTGCCAGCAGCCAAGGCAGGGATCAGCCCCAGCATTTT